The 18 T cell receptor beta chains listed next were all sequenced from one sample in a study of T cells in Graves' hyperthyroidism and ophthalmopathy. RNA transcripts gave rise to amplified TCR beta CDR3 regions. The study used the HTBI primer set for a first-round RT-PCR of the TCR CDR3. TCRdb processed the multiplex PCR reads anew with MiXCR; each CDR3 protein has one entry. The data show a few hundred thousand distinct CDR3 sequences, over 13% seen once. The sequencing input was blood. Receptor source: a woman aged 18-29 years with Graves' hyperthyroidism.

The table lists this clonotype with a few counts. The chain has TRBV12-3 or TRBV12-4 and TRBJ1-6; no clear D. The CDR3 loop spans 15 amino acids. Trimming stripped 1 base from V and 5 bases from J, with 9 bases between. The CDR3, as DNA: TGTGCCAGCAGTTTAGGACGGTCAAATAATTCACCCCTCCACTTT. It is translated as CASSLGRSNNSPLHF.

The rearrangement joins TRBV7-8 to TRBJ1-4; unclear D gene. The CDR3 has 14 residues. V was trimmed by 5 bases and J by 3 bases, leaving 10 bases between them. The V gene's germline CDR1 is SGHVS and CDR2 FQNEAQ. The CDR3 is CASSQTSSNEKLFF. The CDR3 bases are TGTGCCAGCAGCCAGACTTCTTCTAATGAAAAACTGTTTTTT.

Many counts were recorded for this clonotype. The CDR3: CSARDYREGGSGETQYF. The CDR3 DNA reads as TGCAGTGCTAGAGATTACAGGGAAGGGGGTAGTGGAGAGACCCAGTACTTC. The chain couples TRBV20-1 to TRBJ2-5, with D perhaps matching TRBD1 (6 bases). The CDR3 runs 17 residues. V lost 0 bases and J 4 bases, leaving 21 bases between the germline ends. The germline V gene encodes CDR1 DFQATT and CDR2 SNEGSKA (reference sequence).

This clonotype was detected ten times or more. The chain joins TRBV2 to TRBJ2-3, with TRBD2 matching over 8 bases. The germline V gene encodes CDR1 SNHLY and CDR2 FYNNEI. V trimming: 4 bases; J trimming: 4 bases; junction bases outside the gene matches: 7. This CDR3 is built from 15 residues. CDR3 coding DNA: TGTGCCAGCAGTGCCGGGACTAGTGCTTCAGATACGCAGTATTTT. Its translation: CASSAGTSASDTQYF.

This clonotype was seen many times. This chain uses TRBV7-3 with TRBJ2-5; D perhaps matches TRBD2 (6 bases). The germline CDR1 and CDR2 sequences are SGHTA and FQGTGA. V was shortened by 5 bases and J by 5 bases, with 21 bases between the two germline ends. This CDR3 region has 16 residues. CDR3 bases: TGTGCCAGCAGCCACGGTGGGATCCCGGGGAGGGAGACCCAGTACTTC. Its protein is CASSHGGIPGRETQYF.

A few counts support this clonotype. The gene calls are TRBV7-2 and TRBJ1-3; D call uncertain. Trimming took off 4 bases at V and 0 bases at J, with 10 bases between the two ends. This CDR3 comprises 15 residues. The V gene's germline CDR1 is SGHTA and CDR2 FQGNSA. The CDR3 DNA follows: TGTGCCAGCAGCTGGGTCCACAGCTCTGGAAACACCATATATTTT. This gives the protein CASSWVHSSGNTIYF.

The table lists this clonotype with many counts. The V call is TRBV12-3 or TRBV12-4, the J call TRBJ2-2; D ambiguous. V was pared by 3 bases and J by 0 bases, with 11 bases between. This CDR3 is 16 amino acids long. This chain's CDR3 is CASSLMDPSNTGELFF. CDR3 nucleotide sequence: TGTGCCAGCAGTTTGATGGACCCATCGAACACCGGGGAGCTGTTTTTT.

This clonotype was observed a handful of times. CDR3 bases: TGTGCCAGCAGTGAAGCCTCTAGCGGAAGGGGGGATACGCAGTATTTT. It encodes CASSEASSGRGDTQYF. This chain joins TRBV6-1 and TRBJ2-3; perhaps TRBD2 as D (7 bases). V dropped 0 bases and J dropped 6 bases, with 16 bases sitting between them. The CDR3 sequence is 16 residues long. Germline V lookup: CDR1 MNHNS, CDR2 SASEGT.

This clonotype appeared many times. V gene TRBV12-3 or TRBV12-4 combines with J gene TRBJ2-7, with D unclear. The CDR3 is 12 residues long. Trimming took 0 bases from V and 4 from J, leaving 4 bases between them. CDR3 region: CASSLAAYEQYF. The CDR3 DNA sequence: TGTGCCAGCAGTTTAGCAGCGTACGAGCAGTACTTC.

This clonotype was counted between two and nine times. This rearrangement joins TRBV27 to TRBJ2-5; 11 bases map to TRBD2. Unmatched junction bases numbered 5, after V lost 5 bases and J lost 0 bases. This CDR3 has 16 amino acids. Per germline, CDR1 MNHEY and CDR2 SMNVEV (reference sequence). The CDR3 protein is CASSPRTSGYQETQYF. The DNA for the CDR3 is TGTGCCAGCAGTCCCCGGACTAGCGGGTACCAAGAGACCCAGTACTTC.

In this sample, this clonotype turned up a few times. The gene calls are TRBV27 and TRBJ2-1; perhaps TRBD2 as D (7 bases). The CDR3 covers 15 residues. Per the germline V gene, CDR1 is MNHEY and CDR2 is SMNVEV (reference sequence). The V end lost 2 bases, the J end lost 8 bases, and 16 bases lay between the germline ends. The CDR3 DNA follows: TGTGCCAGCAGTTTAGGGGGGGCTAGGCGCGATGAGCAGTTCTTC. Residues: CASSLGGARRDEQFF.

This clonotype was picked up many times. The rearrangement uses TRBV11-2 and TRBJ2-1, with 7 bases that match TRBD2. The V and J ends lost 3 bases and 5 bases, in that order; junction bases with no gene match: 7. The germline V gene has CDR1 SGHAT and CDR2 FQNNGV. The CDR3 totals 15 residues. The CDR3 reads CASSFRAGDHNEQFF. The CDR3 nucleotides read TGTGCCAGCAGCTTTCGGGCGGGAGATCACAATGAGCAGTTCTTC. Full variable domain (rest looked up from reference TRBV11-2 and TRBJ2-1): EAGVAQSPRYKIIEKRQSVAFWCNPISGHATLYWYQQILGQGPKLLIQFQNNGVVDDSQLPKDRFSAERLKGVDSTLKIQPAKLEDSAVYLCASSFRAGDHNEQFFGPGTRLTVL.

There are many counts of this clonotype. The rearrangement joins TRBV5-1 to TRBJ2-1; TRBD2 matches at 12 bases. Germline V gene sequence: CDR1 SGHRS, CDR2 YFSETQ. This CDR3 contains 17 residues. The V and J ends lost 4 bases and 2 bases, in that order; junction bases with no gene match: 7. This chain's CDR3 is CASSPRTSGNTYNEQFF. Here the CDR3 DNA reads TGCGCCAGCAGCCCCCGGACTAGCGGGAACACCTACAATGAGCAGTTCTTC.

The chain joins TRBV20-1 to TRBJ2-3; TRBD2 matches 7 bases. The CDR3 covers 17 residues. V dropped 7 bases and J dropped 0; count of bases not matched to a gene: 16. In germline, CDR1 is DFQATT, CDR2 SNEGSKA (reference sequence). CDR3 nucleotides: TGCAGTGGAGTAGCGCTAGCGGAGTACTCTAGCACAGATACGCAGTATTTT. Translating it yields CSGVALAEYSSTDTQYF.

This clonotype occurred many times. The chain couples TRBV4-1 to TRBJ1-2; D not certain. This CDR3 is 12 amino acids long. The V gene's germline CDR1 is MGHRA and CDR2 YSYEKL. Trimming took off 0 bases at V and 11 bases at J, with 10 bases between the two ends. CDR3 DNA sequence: TGCGCCAGCAGCCAAGATGTCCAGAAGTACACCTTC. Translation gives CASSQDVQKYTF.

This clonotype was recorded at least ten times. DNA of the CDR3: TGTGCCAGCAGCCAAGACTGGGGGAACCAGTACTTC. Translated, it gives CASSQDWGNQYF. This sequence joins TRBV14 and TRBJ2-5; the D call may be TRBD1 or TRBD2 (5 bases each). Germline lookup yields CDR1 SGHDN and CDR2 FVKESK. This CDR3 is 12 amino acids long. Trimming removed 0 bases at V and 10 bases at J, with 9 bases between.

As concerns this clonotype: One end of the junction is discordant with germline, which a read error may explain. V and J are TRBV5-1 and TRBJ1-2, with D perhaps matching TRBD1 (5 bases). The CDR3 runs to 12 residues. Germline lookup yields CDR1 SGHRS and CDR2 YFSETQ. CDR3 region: CASGLEGLGYTF. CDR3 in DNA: TGCGCCAGCGGCTTAGAGGGGCTCGGCTACACCTTC.

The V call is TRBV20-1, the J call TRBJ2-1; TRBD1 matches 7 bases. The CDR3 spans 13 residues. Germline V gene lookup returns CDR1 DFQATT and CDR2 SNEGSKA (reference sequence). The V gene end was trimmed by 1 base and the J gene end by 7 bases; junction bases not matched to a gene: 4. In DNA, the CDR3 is TGCAGTGCTAGAGGGGGACAGATGAATGAGCAGTTCTTC. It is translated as CSARGGQMNEQFF.